The 11 T cell receptor beta chains below were found in one sample sequenced in a study of T cells after yellow fever vaccination (dated by TCRdb to between 2019 and 2020). Libraries were prepared through 5' RACE. The sequencer was an Illumina HiSeq 2500. TCRdb reran the public reads through fastp at Q25 and MiXCR, keeping productive beta chains. Each record represents a unique CDR3 protein, reported with the most common genes and DNA among its rows. The sample profile shows a few hundred thousand distinct CDR3 sequences; around a sixth of them were found once. The ten largest clones take up approximately 15% of the sample. Interpreted using the paper, the treatment or condition label stands for: live attenuated yellow fever vaccine strain. The source material was PBMCs, sampled about 5 days after the first yellow fever vaccination. The source is a young man who received the YFV17D yellow fever vaccine.

The V call is TRBV7-2, the J call TRBJ2-3; 10 bases agree with TRBD2. CDR1 is SGHTA and CDR2 is FQGNSA in the germline V gene. V shed 5 bases and J 2 bases; nucleotides not matched to a gene: 7. The CDR3 runs to 16 residues. The CDR3 DNA sequence: TGTGCCAGCAGCCCGCTAGCGGGGGCTTACACAGATACGCAGTATTTT. Its protein is CASSPLAGAYTDTQYF.

V usage is TRBV28 and J usage is TRBJ1-1, with TRBD1 matching over 8 bases. Germline V lookup: CDR1 MDHEN, CDR2 SYDVKM. The CDR3 extends over 14 amino acids. V was clipped by 2 bases and J by 10 bases; unmatched bases: 9. The CDR3 sequence: CASSLRDRRGPAFF. CDR3 bases: TGTGCCAGCAGTTTACGGGACAGGAGGGGTCCAGCTTTCTTT.

This clonotype was counted between two and nine times. V and J are TRBV6-1 and TRBJ1-2, with a tentative D call TRBD1 (5 bases). CDR3 length equals 16 residues. Looked up from germline, CDR1 is MNHNS and CDR2 is SASEGT. Trimming shortened V by 3 bases and J by 8 bases, and 22 bases separated the two germline ends. The CDR3 protein is CASSDRDGRVGSGYTF. CDR3 sequence (DNA): TGTGCCAGCAGTGACCGGGACGGACGCGTTGGGAGCGGCTACACCTTC.

The rearrangement joins TRBV20-1 to TRBJ2-3, with D uncertain. The CDR3 length is 16 residues. The V gene lost 2 bases and the J gene lost 0 bases, with 15 bases spanning the gap. The germline gives CDR1 DFQATT, CDR2 SNEGSKA (reference sequence). In DNA form, the CDR3 reads TGCAGTGCTAGATCCTTCCTCAGCTCTAGCACAGATACGCAGTATTTT. Translation: CSARSFLSSSTDTQYF.

This clonotype has just a few counts. The chain employs TRBV6-5 and TRBJ2-2, with 15 bases lining up with TRBD2. Trimming removed 4 bases from V and 6 bases from J; junction bases left unmatched: 3. The germline V gene encodes CDR1 MNHEY and CDR2 SVGAGI. This CDR3 comprises 16 residues. CDR3 loop: CASSLGLAGGSGELFF. Here the CDR3 DNA reads TGTGCCAGCAGTTTGGGACTAGCGGGGGGATCCGGGGAGCTGTTTTTT.

The gene calls are TRBV29-1 and TRBJ2-6; D might be TRBD1 (5 bases). The CDR3 runs to 14 residues. Germline loops: CDR1 SQVTM, CDR2 ANQGSEA. Trimming removed 5 bases at V and 1 base at J, with 9 bases between. DNA of the CDR3: TGCAGCGTTACTACAGGTTCTGGGGCCAACGTCCTGACTTTC. Translating gives CSVTTGSGANVLTF. The whole variable domain, filled in from reference TRBV29-1 and TRBJ2-6, reads SAVISQKPSRDICQRGTSLTIQCQVDSQVTMMFWYRQQPGQSLTLIATANQGSEATYESGFVIDKFPISRPNLTFSTLTVSNMSPEDSSIYLCSVTTGSGANVLTFGAGSRLTVL.

V usage is TRBV7-9 and J usage is TRBJ2-3; 8 bases map to TRBD1. CDR3 size: 15 residues. Germline CDR1 and CDR2: SEHNR and FQNEAQ (reference sequence). V lost 3 bases to trimming and J lost 5 bases; unmatched junction nucleotides: 7. The CDR3 spells CASSLSRGQIDTQYF. The CDR3 bases are TGTGCCAGCAGCTTGAGCAGGGGGCAGATAGATACGCAGTATTTT.

This clonotype was detected many times. This chain connects TRBV7-9 to TRBJ1-2; D gene unclear. Germline assignment: CDR1 SEHNR and CDR2 FQNEAQ (reference sequence). Trimming pared 7 bases from V and 4 bases from J, leaving 7 bases between. The CDR3 is 11 residues long. CDR3 protein: CASTSGYGYTF. CDR3 in DNA: TGTGCCAGCACCTCCGGCTATGGCTACACCTTC.

The CDR3 loop is CSAREAGFNEKLFF. In DNA form, the CDR3 reads TGCAGTGCTAGAGAGGCGGGTTTTAATGAAAAACTGTTTTTT. This chain uses TRBV20-1 with TRBJ1-4; D is ambiguous. Deletions cut 0 bases from V and 4 bases from J, with 9 bases between. Germline V gene sequence: CDR1 DFQATT, CDR2 SNEGSKA (reference sequence). The length of the CDR3 is 14 residues.

The sample holds many counts of this clonotype. V and J are TRBV12-3 or TRBV12-4 and TRBJ2-5; 7 bases agree with TRBD1. The CDR3 runs to 14 residues. The V segment lost 6 bases and the J segment 2 bases; nucleotides outside the gene matches: 6. This chain's CDR3 is CASSPTGAQETQYF. CDR3 coding DNA: TGTGCCAGCAGCCCTACAGGGGCACAAGAGACCCAGTACTTC.

The chain links TRBV5-1 to TRBJ2-1; D is perhaps TRBD2 (7 bases). CDR1 is SGHRS, CDR2 YFSETQ, per germline. The germline V and J ends were trimmed by 5 bases and 5 bases, with 14 bases remaining between them. This CDR3 has 14 amino acids. The DNA of the CDR3 is TGCGCCAGCAGTTGGCGGGGGCGGGACAATGAGCAGTTCTTC. Protein sequence: CASSWRGRDNEQFF.